One sample yielded the 30 T cell receptor beta chains listed below, sequenced in a study of blood T cell repertoires in COVID-19. The protocol was immunoSEQ multiplex PCR, while the TCRdb copy is restricted to in-frame clones and leaves out a portion. Of 80,000 to 100,000 clones in the sample, about 80% were seen once. Specimen: peripheral blood. The origin of the receptors is a human donor in a cohort sampled during active COVID-19.

The chain is built from TRBV11-2 and TRBJ2-3; 12 positions match TRBD2. The CDR3 is made up of 16 amino acids. Germline V gene data show CDR1 as SGHAT and CDR2 as FQNNGV. Losses at the gene ends were 4 bases for V and 6 bases for J; bases not matched to a gene: 8. The CDR3 DNA follows: TGTGCCAGCAGCTCTCTCCGACTAGCGGGAGCCGATACGCAGTATTTT. Protein product: CASSSLRLAGADTQYF.

The chain joins TRBV3-1 (or the pseudogene TRBV3-2) to TRBJ2-4; 8 nucleotides line up with TRBD2. This CDR3 region has 15 residues. V lost 1 base, J lost 2 bases, and 1 base stayed unmatched. CDR1 LGHDT and CDR2 YNNKEL come from the germline V gene (reference sequence). The CDR3 sequence: CASSQGGGTKNIQYF. The CDR3 DNA reads TGTGCCAGCAGCCAAGGCGGGGGGACCAAAAACATTCAGTACTTC.

This clone was seen once. The chain combines TRBV7-9 with TRBJ1-2, with 8 nucleotides matching TRBD1. The CDR3 has 14 residues. Germline lookup yields CDR1 SEHNR and CDR2 FQNEAQ (reference sequence). V gave up 5 bases and J gave up 4 bases; unmatched junction bases: 6. The CDR3 region has the DNA TGTGCCAGCAGCCCGGACAGGGCGGCCTATGGCTACACCTTC. This gives the protein CASSPDRAAYGYTF. Based on the CDR3 plus reference TRBV7-9 and TRBJ1-2, the full variable domain is DTGVSQNPRHKITKRGQNVTFRCDPISEHNRLYWYRQTLGQGPEFLTYFQNEAQLEKSRLLSDRFSAERPKGSFSTLEIQRTEQGDSAMYLCASSPDRAAYGYTFGSGTRLTVV.

In this sample, this clone turned up a few times. This chain uses TRBV27 with TRBJ2-1; TRBD2 matches at 11 bases. This CDR3 has 17 residues. The germline V gene encodes CDR1 MNHEY and CDR2 SMNVEV (reference sequence). The trim removed 2 bases at V and 3 bases at J, leaving 6 bases unmatched. The CDR3 loop reads CASSLGVAGGFYNEQFF. The DNA of the CDR3 is TGTGCCAGCAGTTTAGGAGTAGCGGGAGGGTTCTACAATGAGCAGTTCTTC.

CDR3 DNA sequence: TGTGCCAGCAGCCTCGGGGGAGGCACTGAAGCTTTCTTT. Translation: CASSLGGGTEAFF. J is TRBJ1-1 and V is TRBV3-1 (or the pseudogene TRBV3-2), with a weak D call TRBD1 (5 bases). The germline CDR1 and CDR2 sequences are LGHDT and YNNKEL (reference sequence). The germline V and J ends were trimmed by 4 bases and 4 bases, with 10 bases remaining between them. The CDR3 runs to 13 residues.

This chain connects TRBV5-5 to TRBJ1-4, with D maybe TRBD1 (6 bases). This CDR3 spans 14 amino acids. Germline CDR1 and CDR2: SGHKS and YYEKEE (reference sequence). V was trimmed by 1 base and J by 3 bases, leaving 7 bases between them. The CDR3 DNA follows: TGTGCCAGCAGCTTGTGGACAGCTAATGAAAAACTGTTTTTT. Translation gives CASSLWTANEKLFF. Supplemented by reference TRBV5-5 and TRBJ1-4, the full variable domain reads DAGVTQSPTHLIKTRGQQVTLRCSPISGHKSVSWYQQVLGQGPQFIFQYYEKEERGRGNFPDRFSARQFPNYSSELNVNALLLGDSALYLCASSLWTANEKLFFGSGTQLSVL.

The genes are TRBV6-5 and TRBJ1-1; D is ambiguous. This CDR3 has 14 amino acids. Germline V gives CDR1 MNHEY, CDR2 SVGAGI. Trimming stripped 6 bases from V and 1 base from J, with 12 bases between. The CDR3 region has the DNA TGTGCCAGCAGATTGATACGGAGGAACACTGAAGCTTTCTTT. It encodes CASRLIRRNTEAFF.

V usage is TRBV5-1 and J usage is TRBJ2-1; possibly TRBD2 for D (6 bases). V was trimmed by 5 bases and J by 9 bases, leaving 12 bases between them. This CDR3 is 12 amino acids long. Germline V gives CDR1 SGHRS, CDR2 YFSETQ. The CDR3 protein is CASRTSEGEQFF. DNA for the CDR3: TGCGCCAGCAGGACTAGTGAGGGTGAGCAGTTCTTC.

The chain uses TRBV5-1 and TRBJ2-1; 10 bases fit TRBD1. The CDR3 runs to 15 residues. With V trimmed by 2 bases and J by 6 bases, 5 bases remained unmatched. Germline V lookup: CDR1 SGHRS, CDR2 YFSETQ. In DNA, the CDR3 is TGCGCCAGCAGCTTAGCGGGACAGGGGTCCAATGAGCAGTTCTTC. It yields the protein CASSLAGQGSNEQFF.

This sequence joins TRBV5-1 and TRBJ1-2; no clear D. The CDR3 is made up of 15 amino acids. Deletions cut 0 bases from V and 7 bases from J, with 16 bases between. Germline V CDR1 and CDR2: SGHRS, YFSETQ. In nucleotides, the CDR3 is TGCGCCAGCAGCTTGGGCCTCCGGAGTACGGGTGGCTACACCTTC. Protein: CASSLGLRSTGGYTF. Looking up the rest from reference TRBV5-1 and TRBJ1-2 gives the full variable domain: KAGVTQTPRYLIKTRGQQVTLSCSPISGHRSVSWYQQTPGQGLQFLFEYFSETQRNKGNFPGRFSGRQFSNSRSEMNVSTLELGDSALYLCASSLGLRSTGGYTFGSGTRLTVV.

V and J are TRBV25-1 and TRBJ2-1, with 7 bases lining up with TRBD1. V shed 6 bases and J 8 bases; nucleotides not matched to a gene: 10. This CDR3 has 14 residues. From germline, CDR1 is MGHDK and CDR2 SYGVNS. This CDR3 reads CASRQTGRLDEQFF. The CDR3 nucleotides read TGTGCCAGCAGGCAGACAGGGCGCTTGGATGAGCAGTTCTTC.

This chain uses TRBV7-9 with TRBJ1-3; D not resolved. Germline values: CDR1 SEHNR, CDR2 FQNEAQ (reference sequence). The germline V and J ends were trimmed by 4 bases and 2 bases, with 6 bases remaining between them. This CDR3 region has 13 residues. The CDR3 DNA follows: TGTGCCAGCAGCTCCAACACTGGAAACACCATATATTTT. Its translation: CASSSNTGNTIYF.

In this sample, this clone turned up a few times. The rearrangement joins TRBV18 to TRBJ1-1, with D perhaps matching TRBD1 (6 bases). CDR3 length: 14 residues. CDR1 and CDR2 from the germline V gene are KGHSH and LQKENI. Trimming left V 4 bases short and J 5 bases short, with 14 bases between. In DNA form, the CDR3 reads TGTGCCAGCTCACACGACAGGAAGTCGACTGAAGCTTTCTTT. Translation: CASSHDRKSTEAFF.

The rearrangement uses TRBV1 and TRBJ2-2; the D call in the table, TRBD2, was not verified against the DNA. TRBV1 is shown as a pseudogene. The CDR3 length is 16 residues. Here the CDR3 reads CTRFGNAGLNTGELFF. The CDR3 bases are TGCACCAGATTCGGTAACGCGGGACTGAACACCGGGGAGCTGTTTTTT.

The chain carries TRBV24-1 and TRBJ1-2; D is unclear. V gave up 3 bases and J gave up 8 bases, with 12 bases separating them. Germline V gives CDR1 KGHDR, CDR2 SFDVKD. CDR3 size: 13 residues. The CDR3 reads CATSDEGIGGYTF. The CDR3 DNA follows: TGTGCCACCAGTGATGAGGGAATCGGCGGCTACACCTTC.

This chain links TRBV5-4 with TRBJ2-5; 8 bases align to TRBD2. The V gene end was trimmed by 6 bases and the J gene end by 2 bases; junction bases not matched to a gene: 6. The CDR3 contains 14 residues. In germline, CDR1 is SGHNT, CDR2 YYREEE (reference sequence). CDR3 residues: CASTRGGIQETQYF. As DNA, the CDR3 is TGTGCCAGCACCCGCGGGGGGATACAAGAGACCCAGTACTTC.

The gene calls are TRBV6-5 and TRBJ1-2; D unclear. In germline, CDR1 is MNHEY, CDR2 SVGAGI. V was trimmed by 5 bases and J by 8 bases, leaving 12 bases between them. The length of the CDR3 is 12 residues. The CDR3 loop is CASSTQRAGYTF. CDR3 nucleotides: TGTGCCAGCAGTACCCAGAGGGCCGGCTACACCTTC.

The J gene is TRBJ2-1, the V gene TRBV28; maybe TRBD1 (5 bases). CDR1 is MDHEN and CDR2 is SYDVKM in the germline V gene. CDR3 length: 14 amino acids. Trimming shortened V by 7 bases and J by 0 bases, and 10 bases separated the two germline ends. In nucleotides, the CDR3 is TGTGCCAGCACCCTGGACATCTCCTACAATGAGCAGTTCTTC. This encodes CASTLDISYNEQFF.

This clone occurred once. This chain connects TRBV15 to TRBJ2-1; maybe TRBD2 (5 bases). The CDR3 totals 14 residues. Germline V gene sequence: CDR1 LNHNV, CDR2 YYDKDF (reference sequence). With 5 bases removed from V and 9 bases from J, the gap between germline ends came to 17 bases. The CDR3 spells CATSRYRASGEQFF. CDR3 DNA: TGTGCCACCAGCCGCTACCGGGCAAGCGGTGAGCAGTTCTTC.

This clone was seen once. The rearrangement uses TRBV6-4 and TRBJ2-6; 8 bases align to TRBD1. V shed 5 bases, J shed 0 bases, and the junction held 12 bases outside the gene matches. The CDR3 is made up of 19 amino acids. Germline CDR1 MRHNA, CDR2 SNTAGT. CDR3: CASSRDRGTDGSGANVLTF. CDR3 nucleotide sequence: TGTGCCAGCAGTCGTGACAGGGGAACTGACGGCTCTGGGGCCAACGTCCTGACTTTC.

This clone appeared once. This chain connects TRBV7-2 to TRBJ1-4; the D is unclear. The V end lost 5 bases, the J end lost 0 bases, and 13 bases lay between the germline ends. The CDR3 has 16 residues. Per the germline V gene, CDR1 is SGHTA and CDR2 is FQGNSA. The CDR3, as DNA: TGTGCCAGCAGCCTAAAATCAGGTTCAACTAATGAAAAACTGTTTTTT. Translated, it gives CASSLKSGSTNEKLFF. The variable domain in full, completed from reference TRBV7-2 and TRBJ1-4, reads GAGVSQSPSNKVTEKGKDVELRCDPISGHTALYWYRQSLGQGLEFLIYFQGNSAPDKSGLPSDRFSAERTGGSVSTLTIQRTQQEDSAVYLCASSLKSGSTNEKLFFGSGTQLSVL.

V is TRBV3-1 (or the pseudogene TRBV3-2) and J is TRBJ2-3, with TRBD2 matching 9 bases. Germline V gene sequence: CDR1 LGHDT, CDR2 YNNKEL (reference sequence). The CDR3 spans 17 residues. With 4 bases clipped from V and 0 bases from J, the junction kept 8 bases outside the gene matches. DNA for the CDR3: TGTGCCAGCAGCCGTCGGACTAGCGCTTTTAGCACAGATACGCAGTATTTT. Residues: CASSRRTSAFSTDTQYF.

This clone appeared a few times. This chain joins TRBV30 and TRBJ1-1; D is perhaps TRBD1 (5 bases). The CDR3 runs to 13 residues. Germline CDR1 and CDR2: GTSNPN and SVGIG (reference sequence). With 3 bases removed from V and 2 bases from J, the gap between germline ends came to 10 bases. In DNA form, the CDR3 reads TGTGCCTGGAGCAAGACAGAAAACACTGAAGCTTTCTTT. Its translation: CAWSKTENTEAFF.

The gene calls are TRBV28 and TRBJ1-3, with 7 nucleotides matching TRBD1. V lost 5 bases to trimming and J lost 6 bases; unmatched junction nucleotides: 10. The V gene's germline CDR1 is MDHEN and CDR2 SYDVKM. This CDR3 region has 15 residues. CDR3 nucleotides: TGTGCCAGCAGTGTATACGGGACAGATGCAAACACCATATATTTT. As protein: CASSVYGTDANTIYF.

This chain connects TRBV7-9 to TRBJ1-3; D remains unclear. The CDR3 is 12 amino acids. V was trimmed by 5 bases and J by 7 bases, leaving 9 bases between them. Germline CDR1 is SEHNR and CDR2 is FQNEAQ (reference sequence). The CDR3 DNA is TGTGCCAGCAGCCTACGTGTCAACACCATATATTTT. Its translation: CASSLRVNTIYF. The entire variable domain, with the rest obtained from reference TRBV7-9 and TRBJ1-3, is as follows: DTGVSQNPRHKITKRGQNVTFRCDPISEHNRLYWYRQTLGQGPEFLTYFQNEAQLEKSRLLSDRFSAERPKGSFSTLEIQRTEQGDSAMYLCASSLRVNTIYFGEGSWLTVV.

This rearrangement joins TRBV2 to TRBJ2-7, with TRBD2 matching 14 bases. V lost 4 bases and J lost 6; bases outside the gene matches: 5. The germline CDR1 and CDR2 sequences are SNHLY and FYNNEI. This CDR3 contains 15 residues. The CDR3 here is CASSGTSGRMSEQYF. The CDR3 DNA is TGTGCCAGCAGTGGGACTAGCGGGAGGATGAGCGAGCAGTACTTC.

The chain recombines TRBV14 with TRBJ2-7; D remains ambiguous. Germline-derived CDR1 and CDR2 are SGHDN and FVKESK. This CDR3 has 15 amino acids. Trimming took 0 bases from V and 8 from J, leaving 17 bases between them. The DNA of the CDR3 is TGTGCCAGCAGCCAAGATCTGCAGGTCCGCGAGAAGCAGTACTTC. Translating it yields CASSQDLQVREKQYF.

This clone was seen only a few times. The genes are TRBV6-6 and TRBJ2-7; D unresolved. CDR1 is MNHNY and CDR2 is SVGAGI in the germline V gene (reference sequence). There are 15 residues in the CDR3. V lost 6 bases and J 0 bases, leaving 15 bases between the germline ends. CDR3 bases: TGTGCCAGCAGAACTAATAGGATATTCTCCTACGAGCAGTACTTC. This sequence encodes CASRTNRIFSYEQYF.

To note about this clone: The same CDR3 can be traced to other DNA sequences in this sample. The chain has TRBV6-1 and TRBJ1-6; the D is unclear. This CDR3 is 15 amino acids long. Per the germline V gene, CDR1 is MNHNS and CDR2 is SASEGT. V dropped 1 base and J dropped 10 bases, with 14 bases sitting between them. CDR3: CASSEVVQVWSPLHF. DNA for the CDR3: TGTGCCAGCAGTGAAGTCGTCCAGGTATGGTCACCCCTCCACTTT.

The gene calls are TRBV19 and TRBJ2-7; tentatively, D is TRBD1 (5 bases). The CDR3 is made up of 14 amino acids. V gave up 5 bases and J gave up 2 bases, with 13 bases separating them. From germline, CDR1 is LNHDA and CDR2 SQIVND (reference sequence). In nucleotides, the CDR3 is TGTGCCAGTAGTCTCCAGGGCAACGCCTACGAGCAGTACTTC. It is translated as CASSLQGNAYEQYF.